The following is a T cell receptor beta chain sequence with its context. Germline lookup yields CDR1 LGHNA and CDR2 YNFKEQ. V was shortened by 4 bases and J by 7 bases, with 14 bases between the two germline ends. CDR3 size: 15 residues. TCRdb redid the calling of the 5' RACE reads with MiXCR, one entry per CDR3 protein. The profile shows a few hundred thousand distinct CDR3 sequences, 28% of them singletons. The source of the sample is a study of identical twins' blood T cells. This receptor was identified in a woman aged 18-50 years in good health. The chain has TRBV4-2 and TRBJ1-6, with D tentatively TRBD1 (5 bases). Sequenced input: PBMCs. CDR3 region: CASSLPGRGNSPLHF. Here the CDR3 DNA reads TGTGCCAGCAGCCTTCCGGGACGGGGAAATTCACCCCTCCACTTT.